Listed here are 10 T cell receptor beta chains from one sample, sequenced in a study of OX40 agonist ivuxolimab in advanced cancers. Assay: immunoSEQ multiplex PCR; the TCRdb copy retains only in-frame clones and omits some. The data show 45,000 to 60,000 clones, 82% seen once. Material: CD4+ or CD8+ T cells sorted from blood, obtained in a trial of the OX40 agonist ivuxolimab. The receptors here all came from an adult with an advanced solid tumor such as melanoma, head and neck, liver or kidney cancer.

This clone was seen at least ten times. The chain combines TRBV4-2 with TRBJ1-1; no reliable D call. This CDR3 has 16 residues. Germline V gene data show CDR1 as LGHNA and CDR2 as YNFKEQ. Deletions cut 2 bases from V and 5 bases from J, with 18 bases between. CDR3 amino acids: CASSQFVPRDRTEAFF. CDR3 DNA sequence: TGTGCCAGCAGCCAATTCGTCCCGCGAGATCGGACTGAAGCTTTCTTT.

The chain joins TRBV6-1 to TRBJ1-6; 7 bases line up with TRBD1. J gave up 12 bases and V 7 bases, and 9 bases lay outside the gene matches. The CDR3 has 13 amino acids. From germline, CDR1 is MNHNS and CDR2 SASEGT. As DNA, the CDR3 is TGTGCCAGCAAGGGACAGCTCCGGGAACCCCTCCACTTT. Translated, it gives CASKGQLREPLHF.

The V and J genes are TRBV5-4 and TRBJ2-5; 8 bases agree with TRBD2. The junction had 2 bases not matched to a gene; V was cut back by 0 bases and J by 4 bases. Germline lookup yields CDR1 SGHNT and CDR2 YYREEE (reference sequence). The CDR3 length is 14 residues. The CDR3 bases are TGTGCCAGCAGCTTGGGAGCGGGGGTAGAGACCCAGTACTTC. Translating it yields CASSLGAGVETQYF. Together with reference TRBV5-4 and TRBJ2-5, the CDR3 gives the full variable domain: ETGVTQSPTHLIKTRGQQVTLRCSSQSGHNTVSWYQQALGQGPQFIFQYYREEENGRGNFPPRFSGLQFPNYSSELNVNALELDDSALYLCASSLGAGVETQYFGPGTRLLVL.

This chain links TRBV7-3 with TRBJ2-6, with D tentatively TRBD2 (7 bases). The CDR3 length is 18 residues. V shed 7 bases and J shed 0 bases, with 19 bases lying between them. The V gene's germline CDR1 is SGHTA and CDR2 FQGTGA. The CDR3 coding sequence is TGTGCCAGCACCCTGCCTGGAGGGGGGGCCTCTGGGGCCAACGTCCTGACTTTC. It yields the protein CASTLPGGGASGANVLTF.

The rearrangement links TRBV7-3 to TRBJ2-1; D is tentatively TRBD1 or TRBD2 (6 bases each). CDR3 size: 17 residues. CDR1 and CDR2 from the germline V gene are SGHTA and FQGTGA. Between the trimmed V and J ends, which lost 5 bases and 1 base, there was a span of 18 bases. CDR3 sequence (DNA): TGTGCCAGCAGCCCATTCGGGGGCGGGGTTTCCTACAATGAGCAGTTCTTC. As protein: CASSPFGGGVSYNEQFF.

This rearrangement joins TRBV4-1 to TRBJ1-3; D is possibly TRBD1 (5 bases). There are 16 residues in the CDR3. The V end lost 5 bases, the J end lost 4 bases, and 18 bases lay between the germline ends. Germline CDR1 is MGHRA and CDR2 is YSYEKL. The CDR3 sequence: CASSETSGAVGNTIYF. The DNA for the CDR3 is TGCGCCAGCAGCGAAACCAGCGGGGCAGTGGGAAACACCATATATTTT.

The CDR3 loop reads CASSQDWAGGGNTIYF. DNA of the CDR3: TGCGCCAGCAGCCAAGACTGGGCGGGGGGCGGAAACACCATATATTTT. The V and J genes are TRBV4-1 and TRBJ1-3; possibly TRBD1 for D (6 bases). The CDR3 has 16 residues. From germline, CDR1 is MGHRA and CDR2 YSYEKL. V was clipped by 0 bases and J by 4 bases, with 13 bases between them.

This rearrangement joins TRBV7-8 to TRBJ1-2; D is uncertain. Germline CDR1 is SGHVS and CDR2 is FQNEAQ. V lost 3 bases and J lost 0, with 17 bases in between. The CDR3 is 17 amino acids. In DNA, the CDR3 is TGTGCCAGCAGCTTTAAGTTAATAACAGCCTCTAACTATGGCTACACCTTC. Amino acid sequence: CASSFKLITASNYGYTF.

CDR3 sequence (DNA): TGTGCCAGTAGGCACGGGGGGGGTGAGACCCAGTACTTC. Protein product: CASRHGGGETQYF. This chain uses TRBV19 with TRBJ2-5; 8 nucleotides align to TRBD2. Trimming took 6 bases from V and 5 from J; bases not matched to a gene: 5. CDR3 length equals 13 residues. The V gene's germline CDR1 is LNHDA and CDR2 SQIVND (reference sequence).

The V call is TRBV30, the J call TRBJ2-1; no firm D call. Germline V gene lookup returns CDR1 GTSNPN and CDR2 SVGIG (reference sequence). The CDR3 covers 13 residues. V lost 3 bases to trimming and J lost 1 base, with 7 bases between them. The CDR3 region is CAWRAESYNEQFF. The CDR3 nucleotides read TGTGCCTGGAGGGCGGAGTCCTACAATGAGCAGTTCTTC.